This T cell receptor beta chain stems from a study of OX40 agonist ivuxolimab in advanced cancers. Study-wide results and limits: CD8+ T cells were the subset that, on average, had more expanded clones than CD4+.

Germline-derived CDR1 and CDR2 are SGHAT and FQNNGV. Trimming took 3 bases from V and 8 from J, leaving 10 bases between them. This CDR3 has 12 residues. The timepoints at which blood was sampled were baseline, cycle 4 day 1, and cycle 7 day 1. Using immunoSEQ multiplex PCR, the repertoire was profiled, and TCRdb retains in-frame clones only, with some absent. Here the sample spans 80,000 to 100,000 clones, approximately 94% being singletons. A word on this clone: Antigen unknown.

The source was CD4+ or CD8+ T cells sorted from blood, collected in a trial of the OX40 agonist ivuxolimab. V and J are TRBV11-2 and TRBJ1-2; D gene unclear. This receptor was obtained from an adult with an advanced solid tumor such as melanoma, head and neck, liver or kidney cancer. CDR3 in DNA: TGTGCCAGCAGCTTCGGGGATCGCGGCTACACCTTC. Translated, it gives CASSFGDRGYTF.